A selection of T cell receptor beta chains follows, all from one sample in a study of cytomegalovirus exposure and HLA in healthy donors. Profiled with immunoSEQ multiplex PCR; TCRdb holds only in-frame clones, not every one. This table has about 110,000 clones, approximately 80% appearing once. Sequences were obtained from PBMCs. The receptors stem from an older woman in good health and CMV-seropositive. Both conserved end residues are part of each CDR3. The D gene is left open where the match is weak. Clone size appears in some rows only: once, few, many, or a class for an expanded clone.

D gene	J gene	V gene	clone size	CDR3 protein	CDR3 DNA
.	TRBJ1-1	TRBV6-5	few	CASSRENTEAFF	TGTGCCAGCAGCAGGGAGAACACTGAAGCTTTCTTT
.	TRBJ1-5	TRBV27	.	CASSLLGDQPQHF	TGTGCCAGCAGTTTATTAGGGGATCAGCCCCAGCATTTT
.	TRBJ2-7	TRBV6-1	.	CASSEYRGNSYEQYF	TGTGCCAGCAGTGAATATAGAGGGAACAGCTACGAGCAGTACTTC
.	TRBJ2-2	TRBV19	few	CASGEGHAAGELFF	TGTGCCAGTGGAGAAGGCCACGCGGCTGGGGAGCTGTTTTTT
.	TRBJ2-4	TRBV28	once	CASRTASHIQYF	TGTGCCAGCAGAACTGCAAGCCACATTCAGTACTTC
TRBD2	TRBJ2-1	TRBV2	.	CASSETSEYNEQFF	TGTGCCAGCAGCGAGACTAGCGAGTACAATGAGCAGTTCTTC
.	TRBJ1-2	TRBV6-5	.	CASSYSIIRNSYGYTF	TGTGCCAGCAGTTACTCGATTATCAGGAACTCCTATGGCTACACCTTC
TRBD1	TRBJ2-7	TRBV5-6	.	CASTPLGGQGGYEQYF	TGTGCCAGCACCCCCCTGGGTGGACAGGGAGGCTACGAGCAGTACTTC
TRBD2	TRBJ2-1	TRBV7-3	.	CASSVGTSGRSVLGNEQFF	TGTGCCAGCAGCGTCGGGACTAGCGGGAGGTCAGTGTTGGGTAATGAGCAGTTCTTC
TRBD1	TRBJ1-1	TRBV18	.	CASSARQGATEAFF	TGTGCCAGCTCAGCCCGACAGGGGGCAACTGAAGCTTTCTTT
.	TRBJ1-6	TRBV5-6	.	CASSLLFGDSPLHF	TGTGCCAGCAGCTTGTTATTCGGGGATTCACCCCTCCACTTT
TRBD2	TRBJ2-1	TRBV18	.	CASSPYRSSGYNEQFF	TGTGCCAGCTCACCATATCGTTCTAGCGGCTACAATGAGCAGTTCTTC
.	TRBJ2-7	TRBV9	.	CASSVTLGTYEQYF	TGTGCCAGCAGCGTTACGCTCGGGACCTACGAGCAGTACTTC
TRBD1	TRBJ2-7	TRBV29-1	.	CSARGQGARYEQYF	TGCAGCGCCCGGGGACAGGGGGCGCGGTACGAGCAGTACTTC
.	TRBJ2-5	TRBV6-4	.	CASRERRDLHQETQYF	TGTGCCAGCAGGGAGCGGAGAGACCTCCACCAAGAGACCCAGTACTTC
.	TRBJ2-3	TRBV5-4	.	CASSSQQDTTQYF	TGTGCCAGCAGCTCACAACAGGATACAACGCAGTATTTT
.	TRBJ1-2	TRBV7-6	.	CASSPPEVGGYTF	TGTGCCAGCAGCCCGCCCGAGGTGGGTGGCTACACCTTC